These 8 T cell receptor beta chains came from one sample sequenced in a study of shared T cell receptors in the human thymus. Profiling relied on immunoSEQ multiplex PCR, and the TCRdb table lists in-frame clones only, not all of them. The sample records approximately 730,000 clones, approximately 85% being singletons. This same sample was also taken into another study, of human thymus T cells.

The sequenced sample consisted of thymocytes. Receptors were obtained from a girl under three years old with a congenital heart defect.

The chain has TRBV27 and TRBJ1-2; TRBD1 might be the D (5 bases). CDR3 length equals 13 residues. Deletions cut 5 bases from V and 0 bases from J, with 7 bases between. The V gene's germline CDR1 is MNHEY and CDR2 SMNVEV (reference sequence). For the CDR3, the DNA is TGTGCCAGCAGTCAGGGTTCTAACTATGGCTACACCTTC. It codes for CASSQGSNYGYTF.

The chain joins TRBV5-1 to TRBJ1-1, with 7 bases lining up with TRBD1. The CDR3 consists of 15 residues. Losses at the gene ends were 4 bases for V and 1 base for J; bases not matched to a gene: 7. Germline V lookup: CDR1 SGHRS, CDR2 YFSETQ. The DNA for the CDR3 is TGCGCCAGCAGCCCGCCCGGGACAGCGAACACTGAAGCTTTCTTT. This translates into CASSPPGTANTEAFF.

The CDR3 coding sequence is TGTGCCAGCAGTTACTCGGCGCCAGGAATCGGCGAGCAGTACTTC. This translates into CASSYSAPGIGEQYF. V gene TRBV6-5 combines with J gene TRBJ2-7; no clear D. Per germline, CDR1 MNHEY and CDR2 SVGAGI. Between the trimmed V and J ends, which lost 0 bases and 6 bases, there was a span of 15 bases. The CDR3 totals 15 residues.

V usage is TRBV5-1 and J usage is TRBJ2-3; D is uncertain. Germline-derived CDR1 and CDR2 are SGHRS and YFSETQ. Trimming pared 5 bases from V and 7 bases from J, leaving 20 bases between. CDR3 length equals 15 residues. The CDR3 nucleotides are TGCGCCAGCAGTTCGCTGGGCTCCATCACCAATACGCAGTATTTT. Amino acids: CASSSLGSITNTQYF.

Note on this clone: Likely a read error: the CDR3 ends without its conserved phenylalanine or tryptophan. It is unclear where the CDR3 begins or ends on the DNA, so no DNA is shown, and the CDR3 is as TCRdb lists it. CDR3: CASSLGGAGDRDFLRYL. The chain is built from TRBV5-1 and TRBJ2-7; no DNA check was done on the table's D call, TRBD1. The CDR3 is 17 amino acids long, termini counted. Germline CDR1 SGHRS, CDR2 YFSETQ.

This CDR3 reads CASSQDKRGQYEQYF. CDR3 DNA sequence: TGCGCCAGCAGCCAAGACAAAAGGGGGCAGTACGAGCAGTACTTC. This chain uses TRBV4-3 with TRBJ2-7, with TRBD1 matching over 7 bases. Trimming took 0 bases from V and 4 from J; bases not matched to a gene: 6. The germline V gene has CDR1 LGHNA and CDR2 YSLEER. The CDR3 runs 15 residues.

The chain recombines TRBV5-4 with TRBJ1-1; 7 nucleotides agree with TRBD1. V was pared by 4 bases and J by 1 base, with 19 bases of the junction left unmatched. CDR3 length: 19 residues. Germline V CDR1 and CDR2: SGHNT, YYREEE (reference sequence). The CDR3 loop reads CASSQLPGTEVGWNTEAFF. The CDR3 region has the DNA TGTGCCAGCAGCCAATTACCCGGGACAGAAGTCGGGTGGAACACTGAAGCTTTCTTT.

The chain carries TRBV13 and TRBJ2-1, with 9 bases matching TRBD1. CDR3 length equals 16 residues. V was pared by 2 bases and J by 6 bases, with 8 bases of the junction left unmatched. Germline values: CDR1 PRHDT, CDR2 FYEKMQ (reference sequence). The CDR3 bases are TGTGCCAGCAGCTTACGGGGACAGGGTTATGTCAATGAGCAGTTCTTC. Translation: CASSLRGQGYVNEQFF.